The clone carrying this TCR beta chain was detected a few times. The data originate from a study of blood T cell repertoires in COVID-19. Overall study context: Sample material is recorded as cDNA or gDNA derived from T cells, B-cell-depleted T cells, or PBMCs.

Germline CDR1 reads SGHDT; CDR2 reads YYEEEE. Trimming removed 1 base from V and 3 bases from J; junction bases left unmatched: 3. The CDR3 spans 15 residues. Source study methods: The assay estimated nucleated cells by amplifying reference gene primers. Assay used: immunoSEQ multiplex PCR; TCRdb lists only in-frame clones, some missing. V and J calls and clone size follow that table, whereas D and trimming were derived from the DNA. The sample lists about 98,000 clones, 86% occurring once. Sequenced sample: peripheral blood. This TCR was sampled from a man in his fifties with acute or convalescent COVID-19. This chain connects TRBV5-6 to TRBJ1-5; 8 nucleotides agree with TRBD1. For the CDR3, the DNA is TGTGCCAGCAGCTTGTGGACAGGGACCAATCAGCCCCAGCATTTT. Encoded protein: CASSLWTGTNQPQHF.